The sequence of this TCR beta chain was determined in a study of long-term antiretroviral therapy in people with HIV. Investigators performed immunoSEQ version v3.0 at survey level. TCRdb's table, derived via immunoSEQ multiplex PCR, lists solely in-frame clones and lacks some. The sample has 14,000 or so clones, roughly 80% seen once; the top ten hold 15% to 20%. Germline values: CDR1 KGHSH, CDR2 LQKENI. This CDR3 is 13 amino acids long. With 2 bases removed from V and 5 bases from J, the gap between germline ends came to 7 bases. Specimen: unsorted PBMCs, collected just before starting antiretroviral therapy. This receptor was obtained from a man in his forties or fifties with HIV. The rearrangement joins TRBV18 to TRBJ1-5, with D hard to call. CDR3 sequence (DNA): TGTGCCAGCTCACCAGGGAACGATCAGCCCCAGCATTTT. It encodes CASSPGNDQPQHF. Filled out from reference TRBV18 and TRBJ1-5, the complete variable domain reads NAGVMQNPRHLVRRRGQEARLRCSPMKGHSHVYWYRQLPEEGLKFMVYLQKENIIDESGMPKERFSAEFPKEGPSILRIQQVVRGDSAAYFCASSPGNDQPQHFGDGTRLSIL.